A single sample is the source of the 9 T cell receptor beta chains below, sequenced in a study of blood T cell repertoires in COVID-19 (dated by TCRdb to the early 2020s). The protocol used for the library was the immunoSEQ multiplex PCR assay. TCRdb obtained this table from immuneACCESS and retained in-frame rearrangements with V and J assigned. These tables miss some clones; where compared with another copy, unresolved V genes account for less than half of the shortfall, and the remainder is unexplained. The sample table holds around 40,000 clones, of which around nine tenths were seen once. About 4% of the sample rests with the top ten. The sequenced sample was peripheral blood. These receptors came from a man aged 35-49 years with COVID-19, enrolled during active disease.

The gene calls are TRBV7-2 and TRBJ2-5; the D is unclear. The germline V and J ends were trimmed by 0 bases and 5 bases, with 10 bases remaining between them. The CDR3 loop spans 14 amino acids. Germline CDR1 and CDR2: SGHTA and FQGNSA. The CDR3: CASSLAARIETQYF. The CDR3 bases are TGTGCCAGCAGCTTAGCGGCTAGAATCGAGACCCAGTACTTC. The full variable domain, rest sourced from reference TRBV7-2 and TRBJ2-5, is GAGVSQSPSNKVTEKGKDVELRCDPISGHTALYWYRQSLGQGLEFLIYFQGNSAPDKSGLPSDRFSAERTGGSVSTLTIQRTQQEDSAVYLCASSLAARIETQYFGPGTRLLVL.

This chain joins TRBV3-1 (or the pseudogene TRBV3-2) and TRBJ2-1; D is unresolved. Germline V gives CDR1 LGHDT, CDR2 YNNKEL (reference sequence). V was cut by 1 base and J by 12 bases, with 16 bases left in between. CDR3 length: 14 amino acids. The CDR3 bases are TGTGCCAGCAGCCAAGGAAGTAGCTGGATGGGGCAGTTCTTC. Translating it yields CASSQGSSWMGQFF.

This clone was counted a single time. V usage is TRBV5-5 and J usage is TRBJ2-7; weak D call: TRBD1 (5 bases). This CDR3 is 14 amino acids long. CDR1 and CDR2 (germline): SGHKS, YYEKEE (reference sequence). Trimming cost V 0 bases and J 1 base, with 8 bases left between them. The CDR3 DNA is TGTGCCAGCAGCTTGGTGTCAGGGTCCTACGAGCAGTACTTC. It translates to CASSLVSGSYEQYF.

This chain links TRBV18 with TRBJ2-5, with TRBD1 as a possible D gene (6 bases). V was pared by 3 bases and J by 1 base, with 15 bases between. Germline V gene lookup returns CDR1 KGHSH and CDR2 LQKENI. This CDR3 is 16 amino acids long. CDR3 loop: CASSPKAGDLQETQYF. For the CDR3, the DNA is TGTGCCAGCTCACCGAAGGCAGGGGACCTCCAAGAGACCCAGTACTTC.

This chain links TRBV4-1 with TRBJ2-4, with TRBD2 matching 8 bases. Trimming took 1 base from V and 0 from J; bases not matched to a gene: 8. CDR3 length equals 18 residues. CDR1 MGHRA and CDR2 YSYEKL come from the germline V gene. CDR3 sequence (DNA): TGCGCCAGCAGCCAAGGGCTCTCGCGGGGGGTAGCCAAAAACATTCAGTACTTC. This translates into CASSQGLSRGVAKNIQYF.

The J gene is TRBJ2-1, the V gene TRBV3-1 (or the pseudogene TRBV3-2); perhaps TRBD1 as D (7 bases). Deletions cut 0 bases from V and 8 bases from J, with 14 bases between. CDR1 and CDR2 (germline): LGHDT, YNNKEL (reference sequence). This CDR3 is built from 15 residues. CDR3 region: CASSQDSGRGDEQFF. CDR3 DNA sequence: TGTGCCAGCAGCCAAGATAGTGGCAGGGGGGATGAGCAGTTCTTC.

The gene calls are TRBV19 and TRBJ1-2; perhaps TRBD1 as D (5 bases). V lost 9 bases and J 0 bases, leaving 17 bases between the germline ends. Looked up from germline, CDR1 is LNHDA and CDR2 is SQIVND (reference sequence). The CDR3 is made up of 15 amino acids. The DNA for the CDR3 is TGTGCCAGCACACCGACAGCCACCGCTAACTATGGCTACACCTTC. This encodes CASTPTATANYGYTF.

This chain connects TRBV5-6 to TRBJ1-2, with 10 bases fitting TRBD1. The ends lost 4 bases at V and 4 bases at J; junction bases unmatched: 4. The CDR3 runs 14 residues. Germline CDR1 is SGHDT and CDR2 is YYEEEE. The CDR3 DNA reads TGTGCCAGCAGCCCCGGGACAGGGGTCTATGGCTACACCTTC. Amino acids: CASSPGTGVYGYTF. The full variable domain, its missing parts supplied by reference TRBV5-6 and TRBJ1-2, is DAGVTQSPTHLIKTRGQQVTLRCSPKSGHDTVSWYQQALGQGPQFIFQYYEEEERQRGNFPDRFSGHQFPNYSSELNVNALLLGDSALYLCASSPGTGVYGYTFGSGTRLTVV.

This clone was counted a single time. The chain combines TRBV4-2 with TRBJ2-1; 8 bases align to TRBD2. The CDR3 is made up of 15 amino acids. V lost 10 bases and J lost 4; bases outside the gene matches: 12. The V gene's germline CDR1 is LGHNA and CDR2 YNFKEQ. CDR3 protein: CATLHRAGDYNEQFF. CDR3 sequence (DNA): TGTGCCACACTCCACCGAGCGGGGGATTACAATGAGCAGTTCTTC.